Listed here is a single TCR beta chain. This sample is drawn from a study of control samples from healthy donors and cancer patients. V shed 5 bases and J shed 0 bases, with 13 bases lying between them. CDR3 length: 16 amino acids. Germline assignment: CDR1 SGHTA and CDR2 FQGNSA. Only in-frame clones appear in the TCRdb table, and some are missing; sequencing was by immunoSEQ multiplex PCR. The sample lists more than 60,000 clones, around 90% occurring once. V and J are TRBV7-2 and TRBJ2-2; TRBD2 might be the D (6 bases). Sequenced sample: PBMCs. The clonotype was recovered from a man aged 55-75 years with colorectal cancer. CDR3 bases: TGTGCCAGCAGCCTTTTTGGGGGGACGAACACCGGGGAGCTGTTTTTT. Encoded protein: CASSLFGGTNTGELFF.